Presented here are 9 T cell receptor beta chains from one specimen sequenced in a study of T cell responses to AZD1222 COVID-19 vaccine (dated by TCRdb to 2020 to 2023). The label giving this sample's time point can be read as: baseline before first vaccination. The library was generated by the immunoSEQ multiplex PCR assay. TCRdb limited this immuneACCESS table to in-frame rearrangements with V and J called. A share of clones is missing; checked studies link under half to unresolved V genes, and the rest is unexplained. The sample has 100,000 to 150,000 clones on record, around 89% of them singletons. The ten largest make up approximately 1.5% of the sample. Sequencing used peripheral blood, obtained on day 0 of AZD1222 vaccination. All receptors derive from an adult in good health.

The V and J genes are TRBV3-1 (or the pseudogene TRBV3-2) and TRBJ2-1; 8 nucleotides line up with TRBD2. Per the germline V gene, CDR1 is LGHDT and CDR2 is YNNKEL (reference sequence). The V and J ends lost 4 bases and 0 bases, in that order; junction bases with no gene match: 2. CDR3 size: 15 residues. The CDR3 region has the DNA TGTGCCAGCAGCCGGAGCGGGAGCTCCTACAATGAGCAGTTCTTC. Its protein is CASSRSGSSYNEQFF.

This clone showed up just a few times. The rearrangement uses TRBV5-5 and TRBJ2-7, with D perhaps TRBD2 (6 bases). The CDR3 totals 14 residues. Germline lookup yields CDR1 SGHKS and CDR2 YYEKEE (reference sequence). With 3 bases removed from V and 1 base from J, the gap between germline ends came to 11 bases. CDR3 protein: CASSSVRGSYEQYF. CDR3 nucleotides: TGTGCCAGCAGCTCAGTTCGGGGGTCCTACGAGCAGTACTTC.

The chain joins TRBV11-2 to TRBJ1-2, with TRBD1 identical over 7 bases. This CDR3 comprises 13 residues. The germline CDR1 and CDR2 sequences are SGHAT and FQNNGV. Trimming took 5 bases from V and 4 from J; bases not matched to a gene: 4. CDR3 nucleotide sequence: TGTGCCAGCAGCCAGGGACAGACCTATGGCTACACCTTC. Translation: CASSQGQTYGYTF.

This chain uses TRBV18 with TRBJ1-2; no firm D call. The V and J ends lost 0 bases and 8 bases respectively, with 7 bases between them. The CDR3 has 12 residues. Germline V lookup: CDR1 KGHSH, CDR2 LQKENI. The CDR3 bases are TGTGCCAGCTCACCACCCACGGGGGGCTACACCTTC. Translation: CASSPPTGGYTF.

The gene calls are TRBV7-2 and TRBJ1-2; 8 bases are a match to TRBD1. After removal of 1 base from V and 4 bases from J, the junction contained 5 bases not matched to a gene. The CDR3 loop spans 15 amino acids. Looked up from germline, CDR1 is SGHTA and CDR2 is FQGNSA. Here the CDR3 DNA reads TGTGCCAGCAGCTTAGTGGCAGGGGGCTCCTATGGCTACACCTTC. It codes for CASSLVAGGSYGYTF.

This clone appeared a single time. The J gene is TRBJ2-7, the V gene TRBV27; D is perhaps TRBD1 (5 bases). Germline V gene sequence: CDR1 MNHEY, CDR2 SMNVEV (reference sequence). This CDR3 region has 15 residues. V was shortened by 1 base and J by 2 bases, with 12 bases between the two germline ends. CDR3 loop: CASSLWTTKAYEQYF. The CDR3 DNA reads as TGTGCCAGCAGTTTATGGACAACTAAGGCCTACGAGCAGTACTTC.

V is TRBV10-3 and J is TRBJ2-3; 10 bases are shared with TRBD1. V dropped 7 bases and J dropped 6; count of bases not matched to a gene: 10. The CDR3 runs 15 residues. Per germline, CDR1 ENHRY and CDR2 SYGVKD. The CDR3 DNA follows: TGTGCCATCAACCTGGGACAGGGGACTCGGGATACGCAGTATTTT. Its protein is CAINLGQGTRDTQYF.

The chain couples TRBV9 to TRBJ2-2; maybe TRBD2 (5 bases). Germline V lookup: CDR1 SGDLS, CDR2 YYNGEE. The CDR3 consists of 15 residues. V was shortened by 0 bases and J by 1 base, with 7 bases between the two germline ends. The CDR3 reads CASSVVAGNTGELFF. The CDR3 DNA sequence: TGTGCCAGCAGCGTAGTCGCGGGGAACACCGGGGAGCTGTTTTTT.

J is TRBJ1-1 and V is TRBV28, with D tentatively TRBD1 (6 bases). The germline V and J ends were trimmed by 1 base and 1 base, with 10 bases remaining between them. The CDR3 is 15 residues long. Germline-derived CDR1 and CDR2 are MDHEN and SYDVKM. The CDR3 nucleotides are TGTGCCAGCAGTTTATTCCAGACAGGGAACACTGAAGCTTTCTTT. It is translated as CASSLFQTGNTEAFF.